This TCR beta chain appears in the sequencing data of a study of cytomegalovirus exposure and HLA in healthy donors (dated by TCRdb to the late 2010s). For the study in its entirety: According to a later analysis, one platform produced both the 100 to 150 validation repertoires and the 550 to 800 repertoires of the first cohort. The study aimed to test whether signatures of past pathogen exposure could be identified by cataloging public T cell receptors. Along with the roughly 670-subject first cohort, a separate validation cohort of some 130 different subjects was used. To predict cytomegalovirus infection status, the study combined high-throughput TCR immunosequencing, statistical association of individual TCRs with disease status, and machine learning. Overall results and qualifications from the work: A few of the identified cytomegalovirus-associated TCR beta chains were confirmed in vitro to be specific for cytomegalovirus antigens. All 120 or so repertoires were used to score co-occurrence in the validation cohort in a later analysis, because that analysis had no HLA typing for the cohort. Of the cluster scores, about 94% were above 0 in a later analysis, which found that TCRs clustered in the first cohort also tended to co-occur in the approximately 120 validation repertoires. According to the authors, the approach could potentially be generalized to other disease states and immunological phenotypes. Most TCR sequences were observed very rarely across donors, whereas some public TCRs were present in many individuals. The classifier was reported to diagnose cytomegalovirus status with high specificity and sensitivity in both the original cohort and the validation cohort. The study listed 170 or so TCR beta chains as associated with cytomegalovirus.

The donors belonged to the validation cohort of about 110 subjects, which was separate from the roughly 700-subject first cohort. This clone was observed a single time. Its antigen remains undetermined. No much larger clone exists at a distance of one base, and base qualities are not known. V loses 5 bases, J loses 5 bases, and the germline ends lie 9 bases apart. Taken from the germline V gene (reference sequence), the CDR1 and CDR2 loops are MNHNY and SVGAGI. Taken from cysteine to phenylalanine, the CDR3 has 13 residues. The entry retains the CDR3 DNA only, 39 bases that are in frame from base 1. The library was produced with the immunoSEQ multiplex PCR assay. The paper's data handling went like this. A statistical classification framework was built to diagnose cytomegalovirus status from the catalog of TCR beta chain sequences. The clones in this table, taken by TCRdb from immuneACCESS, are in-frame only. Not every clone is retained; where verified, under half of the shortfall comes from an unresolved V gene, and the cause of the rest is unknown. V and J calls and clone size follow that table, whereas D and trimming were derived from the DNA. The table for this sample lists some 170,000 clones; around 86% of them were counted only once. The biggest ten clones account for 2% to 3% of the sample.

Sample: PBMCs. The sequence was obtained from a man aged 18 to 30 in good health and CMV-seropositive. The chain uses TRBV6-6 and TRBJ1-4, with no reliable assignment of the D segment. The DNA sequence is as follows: TGTGCCAGCAGTCAAGCCCTAAATGAAAAACTGTTTTTT. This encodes CASSQALNEKLFF.